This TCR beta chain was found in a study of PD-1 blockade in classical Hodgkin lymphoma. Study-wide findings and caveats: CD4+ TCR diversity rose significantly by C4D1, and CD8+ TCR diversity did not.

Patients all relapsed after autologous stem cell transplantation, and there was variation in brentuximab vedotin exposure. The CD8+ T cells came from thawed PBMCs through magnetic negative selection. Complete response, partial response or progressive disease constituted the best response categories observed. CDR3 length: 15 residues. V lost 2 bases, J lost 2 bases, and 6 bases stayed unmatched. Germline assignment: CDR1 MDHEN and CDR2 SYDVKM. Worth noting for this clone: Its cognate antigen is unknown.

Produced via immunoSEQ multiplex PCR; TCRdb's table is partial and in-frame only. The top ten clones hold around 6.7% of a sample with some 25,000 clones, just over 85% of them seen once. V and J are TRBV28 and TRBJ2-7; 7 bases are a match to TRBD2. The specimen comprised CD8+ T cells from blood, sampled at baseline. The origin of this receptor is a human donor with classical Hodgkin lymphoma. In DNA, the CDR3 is TGTGCCAGCAGTTTAGGGCGGGAGTGGGCCTACGAGCAGTACTTC. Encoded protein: CASSLGREWAYEQYF.